Here is one T cell receptor beta chain with its context. Its antigen is unidentified. The study ran its PCR with 60 Vbeta and 13 Jbeta primers. TCRdb's table, derived via immunoSEQ multiplex PCR, lists solely in-frame clones and lacks some. The sample holds some 95,000 clones, roughly 80% seen once. This sample is part of a study of cytomegalovirus exposure and HLA in healthy donors. Study results and limitations: An analysis done earlier found most TCR beta V segments productive about 87% or about 30% of the time.

The receptor was isolated from a man in his forties or fifties in good health and CMV-seropositive. The sequenced sample was PBMCs.

The CDR3 sequence is CASRRLGGTEAFF. CDR3 coding DNA: TGTGCCAGCAGAAGGCTAGGAGGCACTGAAGCTTTCTTT. V is TRBV6-6 and J is TRBJ1-1; no reliable D call. Germline CDR1 reads MNHNY; CDR2 reads SVGAGI (reference sequence). Trimming took 6 bases from V and 4 from J, leaving 12 bases between them. This CDR3 comprises 13 residues.